Below, 6 T cell receptor beta chains from the same sample are listed, as sequenced in a study of OX40 agonist ivuxolimab in advanced cancers. This table comes from immunoSEQ multiplex PCR, and its TCRdb copy is limited to in-frame clones, with some not included. The table has 50,000 to 60,000 clones, around 81% seen once. Specimen: CD4+ or CD8+ T cells sorted from blood, collected in a trial of the OX40 agonist ivuxolimab. Receptor source: an adult with an advanced solid tumor such as melanoma, head and neck, liver or kidney cancer.

The gene calls are TRBV11-2 and TRBJ2-1; D is ambiguous. V lost 5 bases, J lost 7 bases, and 12 bases lay in between. The germline CDR1 and CDR2 sequences are SGHAT and FQNNGV. The CDR3 runs 13 residues. The CDR3 DNA sequence: TGTGCCAGCAGCACCTACCTTGGTAATGAGCAGTTCTTC. Amino acid sequence: CASSTYLGNEQFF.

The V and J genes are TRBV11-2 and TRBJ2-1; 9 bases are a match to TRBD2. The V gene end was trimmed by 5 bases and the J gene end by 10 bases; junction bases not matched to a gene: 9. CDR3 length: 14 amino acids. Germline assignment: CDR1 SGHAT and CDR2 FQNNGV. CDR3 protein: CASSKTASGTEQFF. Written as DNA, the CDR3 is TGTGCCAGCAGCAAAACGGCTAGCGGGACCGAGCAGTTCTTC.

Concerning this clone itself: A read error is possible here, since a much larger clone lies one base away. V is TRBV5-8 and J is TRBJ2-2; D is unresolved. V lost 2 bases and J lost 9, with 8 bases in between. The CDR3 has 12 amino acids. Looked up from germline, CDR1 is SGHTS and CDR2 is YDEGEE. The CDR3 DNA reads as TGTGCCAGCAGCTTTGTAACCAGGGAGCTGTTTTTT. Translation gives CASSFVTRELFF. The entire variable domain, with the rest obtained from reference TRBV5-8 and TRBJ2-2, is as follows: EAGVTQSPTHLIKTRGQQATLRCSPISGHTSVYWYQQALGLGLQFLLWYDEGEERNRGNFPPRFSGRQFPNYSSELNVNALELEDSALYLCASSFVTRELFFGEGSRLTVL.

This rearrangement joins TRBV19 to TRBJ2-1; 7 nucleotides align to TRBD1. The CDR3 contains 17 residues. Germline CDR1 reads LNHDA; CDR2 reads SQIVND (reference sequence). V lost 4 bases, J lost 0 bases, and 9 bases stayed unmatched. The CDR3 DNA is TGTGCCAGTAGTACCGGACAGGCTTTGAGCTCCTACAATGAGCAGTTCTTC. Protein sequence: CASSTGQALSSYNEQFF.

The gene calls are TRBV6-5 and TRBJ1-1, with 9 nucleotides matching TRBD1. CDR3 length equals 13 residues. Germline values: CDR1 MNHEY, CDR2 SVGAGI. V dropped 6 bases and J dropped 4; count of bases not matched to a gene: 3. For the CDR3, the DNA is TGTGCCAGCAGCCGGGGACAGGGCACTGAAGCTTTCTTT. It specifies CASSRGQGTEAFF.

The V gene is TRBV7-9, the J gene TRBJ2-7, with 7 bases fitting TRBD2. In germline, CDR1 is SEHNR, CDR2 FQNEAQ (reference sequence). CDR3 length: 14 amino acids. V was pared by 4 bases and J by 3 bases, with 6 bases of the junction left unmatched. Here the CDR3 reads CASSSRGGFYEQYF. In nucleotides, the CDR3 is TGTGCCAGCAGCTCCCGGGGAGGGTTCTACGAGCAGTACTTC.